Each of the 21 T cell receptor beta chains below was sequenced from the same sample in a study of T cell responses to AZD1222 COVID-19 vaccine. The protocol was immunoSEQ multiplex PCR, while the TCRdb copy is restricted to in-frame clones and leaves out a portion. Of approximately 300,000 clones listed, about 94% are singletons. This sample comprised peripheral blood, obtained 28 days after the second AZD1222 dose. The origin of the receptors is an adult who received the AZD1222 COVID-19 vaccine.

The rearrangement links TRBV2 to TRBJ2-3, with D unresolved. The germline CDR1 and CDR2 sequences are SNHLY and FYNNEI. This CDR3 is 12 amino acids long. V was clipped by 2 bases and J by 5 bases, with 5 bases between them. The CDR3 nucleotides read TGTGCCAGCAGTGAACGGAGAGATACGCAGTATTTT. It specifies CASSERRDTQYF.

The CDR3 loop is CASSVSSQGNTEAFF. CDR3 nucleotides: TGCGCCAGCAGCGTAAGTAGCCAGGGGAACACTGAAGCTTTCTTT. The J gene is TRBJ1-1, the V gene TRBV4-1; D possibly corresponds to TRBD1 (5 bases). Germline CDR1 MGHRA, CDR2 YSYEKL. The CDR3 length is 15 residues. V was cut by 5 bases and J by 1 base, with 14 bases left in between.

About this clone itself: The junction departs from germline at one end; a sequencing error may be responsible. In nucleotides, the CDR3 is TGTGCCAGCAGTTCCCAGCGGTCCGTTCACTTC. Its translation: CASSSQRSVHF. V and J are TRBV6-5 and TRBJ2-7; weak D call: TRBD2 (5 bases). CDR3 length: 11 residues. The germline gives CDR1 MNHEY, CDR2 SVGAGI.

This sequence joins TRBV27 and TRBJ2-3; no clear D. The V end was cut by 3 bases, the J end by 0 bases, with 10 bases between. The length of the CDR3 is 15 residues. Looked up from germline, CDR1 is MNHEY and CDR2 is SMNVEV (reference sequence). CDR3 sequence reads: CASSFYGTSTDTQYF. In nucleotides, the CDR3 is TGTGCCAGCAGTTTCTACGGAACTAGCACAGATACGCAGTATTTT.

This chain uses TRBV27 with TRBJ2-6, with 11 bases matching TRBD2. The CDR3 extends over 17 amino acids. V dropped 4 bases and J dropped 1; count of bases not matched to a gene: 3. The germline V gene encodes CDR1 MNHEY and CDR2 SMNVEV (reference sequence). This CDR3 reads CASSSLAGASGANVLTF. DNA of the CDR3: TGTGCCAGCAGTTCACTAGCGGGGGCTTCTGGGGCCAACGTCCTGACTTTC.

This sequence joins TRBV3-1 (or the pseudogene TRBV3-2) and TRBJ2-2, with no clear D. V was pared by 8 bases and J by 3 bases, with 4 bases between. CDR3 length: 11 amino acids. The germline V gene encodes CDR1 LGHDT and CDR2 YNNKEL (reference sequence). CDR3 sequence (DNA): TGTGCCAGCTCTCACACCGGGGAGCTGTTTTTT. It encodes CASSHTGELFF.

The CDR3: CASSLRGTGPYNEQFF. Written as DNA, the CDR3 is TGTGCCAGCAGCTTACGTGGGACTGGTCCCTACAATGAGCAGTTCTTC. The rearrangement joins TRBV7-3 to TRBJ2-1, with a weak D call TRBD2 (6 bases). V was pared by 2 bases and J by 2 bases, with 13 bases between. The germline V gene has CDR1 SGHTA and CDR2 FQGTGA. This CDR3 has 16 residues.

This clone was seen just once. The rearrangement links TRBV6-4 to TRBJ1-1; no reliable D call. CDR1 is MRHNA and CDR2 is SNTAGT in the germline V gene. V gave up 5 bases and J gave up 2 bases, with 18 bases separating them. CDR3 length: 16 residues. CDR3 in amino acids: CASSWLWGYPNTEAFF. CDR3 sequence (DNA): TGTGCCAGCAGTTGGTTGTGGGGATACCCTAACACTGAAGCTTTCTTT.

CDR3 sequence: CASRRREHQPQHF. CDR3 DNA sequence: TGTGCCAGTAGGAGGAGGGAACATCAGCCCCAGCATTTT. The V call is TRBV19, the J call TRBJ1-5; no clear D. The CDR3 has 13 residues. Germline V gene sequence: CDR1 LNHDA, CDR2 SQIVND (reference sequence). The V and J ends lost 6 bases and 5 bases respectively, with 11 bases between them.

The CDR3 sequence is CASGLGQGSTEAFF. The CDR3 nucleotides read TGTGCCAGCGGATTAGGACAGGGAAGTACTGAAGCTTTCTTT. The chain couples TRBV7-9 to TRBJ1-1, with 8 bases lining up with TRBD1. Germline V gene data show CDR1 as SEHNR and CDR2 as FQNEAQ (reference sequence). The CDR3 contains 14 residues. Trimming cost V 8 bases and J 5 bases; bases outside gene matches: 10.

The chain employs TRBV9 and TRBJ1-1; possible D gene TRBD1, 5 bases. Germline V gene lookup returns CDR1 SGDLS and CDR2 YYNGEE. The CDR3 has 14 amino acids. Deletions cut 0 bases from V and 2 bases from J, with 8 bases between. The CDR3 here is CASSVGGVNTEAFF. Here the CDR3 DNA reads TGTGCCAGCAGCGTAGGAGGGGTTAACACTGAAGCTTTCTTT.

This chain joins TRBV30 and TRBJ2-7; D is tentatively TRBD1 or TRBD2 (5 bases each). The CDR3 spans 13 residues. V lost 0 bases, J lost 12 bases, and 18 bases lay in between. Germline V gene sequence: CDR1 GTSNPN, CDR2 SVGIG (reference sequence). The CDR3 protein is CAWSVVGPSFPYF. The CDR3 DNA is TGTGCCTGGAGTGTGGTGGGACCGTCTTTTCCGTACTTC.

This clone was detected once. The chain employs TRBV29-1 and TRBJ2-5, with D perhaps matching TRBD1 or TRBD2 (6 bases each). The V gene's germline CDR1 is SQVTM and CDR2 ANQGSEA. With 7 bases removed from V and 4 bases from J, the gap between germline ends came to 10 bases. This CDR3 spans 11 amino acids. CDR3 DNA: TGCAGCGGAGGGGGGCGAGAGACCCAGTACTTC. This translates into CSGGGRETQYF.

The chain has TRBV5-1 and TRBJ1-1; the match to TRBD1 covers 7 bases. The CDR3 totals 14 residues. V lost 0 bases to trimming and J lost 5 bases; unmatched junction nucleotides: 4. Germline lookup yields CDR1 SGHRS and CDR2 YFSETQ. This CDR3 reads CASSLAQGGTEAFF. The CDR3 DNA follows: TGCGCCAGCAGCTTGGCGCAGGGGGGTACTGAAGCTTTCTTT.

V is TRBV19 and J is TRBJ1-1; TRBD1 matches at 8 bases. CDR1 and CDR2 from the germline V gene are LNHDA and SQIVND (reference sequence). With V trimmed by 7 bases and J by 4 bases, 8 bases remained unmatched. CDR3 length: 14 residues. CDR3 protein: CASIGQGRGTEAFF. The CDR3 DNA reads as TGTGCCAGTATCGGACAGGGAAGAGGCACTGAAGCTTTCTTT. Full variable domain (outside the CDR3, taken from reference TRBV19 and TRBJ1-1): DGGITQSPKYLFRKEGQNVTLSCEQNLNHDAMYWYRQDPGQGLRLIYYSQIVNDFQKGDIAEGYSVSREKKESFPLTVTSAQKNPTAFYLCASIGQGRGTEAFFGQGTRLTVV.

The chain employs TRBV6-6 and TRBJ2-7, with unresolved D. Germline V CDR1 and CDR2: MNHNY, SVGAGI (reference sequence). There are 12 residues in the CDR3. Between the trimmed V and J ends, which lost 6 bases and 6 bases, there was a span of 12 bases. CDR3 amino acids: CASSPGLSEQYF. The CDR3 bases are TGTGCCAGCAGCCCTGGCCTCTCCGAGCAGTACTTC.

The chain is built from TRBV5-4 and TRBJ1-3; D gene ambiguous. The CDR3 has 14 amino acids. V lost 4 bases to trimming and J lost 3 bases, with 11 bases between them. Germline lookup yields CDR1 SGHNT and CDR2 YYREEE (reference sequence). The CDR3 sequence: CASSREGGGNTIYF. In DNA form, the CDR3 reads TGTGCCAGCAGCCGGGAGGGAGGTGGAAACACCATATATTTT. Full variable domain (outside the CDR3, taken from reference TRBV5-4 and TRBJ1-3): ETGVTQSPTHLIKTRGQQVTLRCSSQSGHNTVSWYQQALGQGPQFIFQYYREEENGRGNFPPRFSGLQFPNYSSELNVNALELDDSALYLCASSREGGGNTIYFGEGSWLTVV.

This clone has a single count. The chain employs TRBV6-1 and TRBJ1-2; D gene uncertain. CDR3 length: 13 amino acids. Between the trimmed V and J ends, which lost 1 base and 4 bases, there was a span of 7 bases. Germline V gene sequence: CDR1 MNHNS, CDR2 SASEGT. CDR3 nucleotide sequence: TGTGCCAGCAGTGAAGTAACGATCTATGGCTACACCTTC. The encoded protein is CASSEVTIYGYTF.

V usage is TRBV19 and J usage is TRBJ1-4; the D is unclear. Trimming stripped 7 bases from V and 1 base from J, with 16 bases between. The CDR3 runs to 16 residues. Germline V lookup: CDR1 LNHDA, CDR2 SQIVND (reference sequence). CDR3 nucleotide sequence: TGTGCCAGTAAGAATCGTGGAGGGCAAACTAATGAAAAACTGTTTTTT. It translates to CASKNRGGQTNEKLFF.

The chain is built from TRBV9 and TRBJ1-2; maybe TRBD1 (6 bases). The V gene's germline CDR1 is SGDLS and CDR2 YYNGEE. The CDR3 runs to 14 residues. V was trimmed by 0 bases and J by 6 bases, leaving 12 bases between them. The CDR3 DNA sequence: TGTGCCAGCAGCGTAGGACACAGGGCGGATGGCTACACCTTC. Amino acids: CASSVGHRADGYTF.

The rearrangement links TRBV7-9 to TRBJ2-1, with a possible D match to TRBD2 (6 bases). Germline CDR1 reads SEHNR; CDR2 reads FQNEAQ (reference sequence). CDR3 length: 15 amino acids. The V and J ends lost 4 bases and 3 bases respectively, with 13 bases between them. Here the CDR3 DNA reads TGTGCCAGCAGCTCGGGGACTTGGGGCTACAATGAGCAGTTCTTC. It translates to CASSSGTWGYNEQFF.